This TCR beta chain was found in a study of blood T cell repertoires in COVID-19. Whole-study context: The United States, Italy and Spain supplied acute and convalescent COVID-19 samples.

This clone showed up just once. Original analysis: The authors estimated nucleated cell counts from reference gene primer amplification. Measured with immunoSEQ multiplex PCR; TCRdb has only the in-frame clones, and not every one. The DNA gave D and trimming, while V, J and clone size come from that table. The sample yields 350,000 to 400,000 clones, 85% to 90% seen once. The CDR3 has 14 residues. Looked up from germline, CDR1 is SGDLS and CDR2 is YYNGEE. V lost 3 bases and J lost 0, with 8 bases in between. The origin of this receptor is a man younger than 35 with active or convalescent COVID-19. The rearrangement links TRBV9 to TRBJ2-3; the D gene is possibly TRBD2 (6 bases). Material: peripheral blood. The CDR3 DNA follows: TGTGCCAGCAGCGGAGGGACTAGCACAGATACGCAGTATTTT. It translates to CASSGGTSTDTQYF.